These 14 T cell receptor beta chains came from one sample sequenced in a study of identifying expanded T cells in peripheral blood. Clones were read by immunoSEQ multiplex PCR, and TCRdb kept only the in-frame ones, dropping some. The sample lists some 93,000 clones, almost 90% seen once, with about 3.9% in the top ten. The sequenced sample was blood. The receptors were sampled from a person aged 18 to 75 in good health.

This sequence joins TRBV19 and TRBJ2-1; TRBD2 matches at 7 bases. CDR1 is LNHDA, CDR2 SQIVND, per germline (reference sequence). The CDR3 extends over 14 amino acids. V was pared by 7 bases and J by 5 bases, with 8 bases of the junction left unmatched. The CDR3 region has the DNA TGTGCCAGTAAAGGGAGGGCCTCGAACAATGAGCAGTTCTTC. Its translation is CASKGRASNNEQFF.

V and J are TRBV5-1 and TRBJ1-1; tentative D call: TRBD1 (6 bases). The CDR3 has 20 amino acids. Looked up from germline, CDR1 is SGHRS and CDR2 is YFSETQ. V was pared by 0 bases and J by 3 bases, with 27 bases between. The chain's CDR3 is CASSLVVLSGARGQDTEAFF. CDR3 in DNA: TGCGCCAGCAGCTTGGTGGTTCTTTCGGGGGCGCGAGGTCAGGACACTGAAGCTTTCTTT. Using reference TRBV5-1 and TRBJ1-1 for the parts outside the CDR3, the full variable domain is KAGVTQTPRYLIKTRGQQVTLSCSPISGHRSVSWYQQTPGQGLQFLFEYFSETQRNKGNFPGRFSGRQFSNSRSEMNVSTLELGDSALYLCASSLVVLSGARGQDTEAFFGQGTRLTVV.

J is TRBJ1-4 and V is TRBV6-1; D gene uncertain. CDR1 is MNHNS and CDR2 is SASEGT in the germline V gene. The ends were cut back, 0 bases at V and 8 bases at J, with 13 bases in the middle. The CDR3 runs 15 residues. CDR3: CASSEALDGGEKLFF. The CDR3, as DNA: TGTGCCAGCAGTGAAGCCCTAGACGGAGGAGAAAAACTGTTTTTT.

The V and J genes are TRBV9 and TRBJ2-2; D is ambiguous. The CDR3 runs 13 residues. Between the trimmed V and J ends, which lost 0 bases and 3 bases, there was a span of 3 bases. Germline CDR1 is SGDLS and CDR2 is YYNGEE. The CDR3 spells CASSVVYTGELFF. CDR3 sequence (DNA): TGTGCCAGCAGCGTAGTCTACACCGGGGAGCTGTTTTTT.

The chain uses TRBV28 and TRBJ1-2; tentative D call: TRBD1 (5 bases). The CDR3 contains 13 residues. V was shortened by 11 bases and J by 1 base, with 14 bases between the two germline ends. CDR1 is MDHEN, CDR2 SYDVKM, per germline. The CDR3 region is CARAGGVNYGYTF. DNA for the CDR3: TGTGCCCGCGCCGGGGGGGTTAACTATGGCTACACCTTC.

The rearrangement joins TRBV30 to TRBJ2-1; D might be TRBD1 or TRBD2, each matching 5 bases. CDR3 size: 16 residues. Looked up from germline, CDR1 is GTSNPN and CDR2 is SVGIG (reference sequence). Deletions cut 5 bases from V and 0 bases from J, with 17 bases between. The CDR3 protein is CAWESVGVSSYNEQFF. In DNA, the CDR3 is TGTGCCTGGGAGTCGGTGGGGGTGAGCTCCTACAATGAGCAGTTCTTC.

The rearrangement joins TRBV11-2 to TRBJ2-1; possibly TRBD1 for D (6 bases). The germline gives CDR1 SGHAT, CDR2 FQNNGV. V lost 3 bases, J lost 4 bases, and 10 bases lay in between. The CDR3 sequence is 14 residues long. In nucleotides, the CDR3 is TGTGCCAGCAGCTTGGCACAGGGATACAATGAGCAGTTCTTC. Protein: CASSLAQGYNEQFF.

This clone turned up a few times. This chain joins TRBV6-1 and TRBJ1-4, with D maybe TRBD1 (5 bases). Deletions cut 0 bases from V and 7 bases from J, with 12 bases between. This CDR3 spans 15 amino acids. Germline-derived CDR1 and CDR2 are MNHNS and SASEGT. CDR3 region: CASSEAGGGSEKLFF. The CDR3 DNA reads TGTGCCAGCAGTGAAGCCGGGGGGGGGAGTGAAAAACTGTTTTTT.

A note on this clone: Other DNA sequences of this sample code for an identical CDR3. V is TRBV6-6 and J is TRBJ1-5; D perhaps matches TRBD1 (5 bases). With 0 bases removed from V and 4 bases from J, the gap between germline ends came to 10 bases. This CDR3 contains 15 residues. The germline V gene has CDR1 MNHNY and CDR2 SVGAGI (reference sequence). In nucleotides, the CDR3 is TGTGCCAGCAGTTACTCGACGGGGGGGAATCAGCCCCAGCATTTT. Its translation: CASSYSTGGNQPQHF.

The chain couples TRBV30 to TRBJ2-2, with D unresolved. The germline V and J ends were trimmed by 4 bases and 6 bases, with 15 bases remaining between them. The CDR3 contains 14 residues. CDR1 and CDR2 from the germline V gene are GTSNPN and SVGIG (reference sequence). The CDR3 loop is CAWTAPTDSGELFF. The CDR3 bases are TGTGCCTGGACCGCTCCTACTGATTCCGGGGAGCTGTTTTTT.

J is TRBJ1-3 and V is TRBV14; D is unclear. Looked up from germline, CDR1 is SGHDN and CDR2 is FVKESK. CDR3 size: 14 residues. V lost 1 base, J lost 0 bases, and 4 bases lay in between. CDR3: CASSQASSGNTIYF. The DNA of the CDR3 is TGTGCCAGCAGCCAAGCCTCCTCTGGAAACACCATATATTTT.

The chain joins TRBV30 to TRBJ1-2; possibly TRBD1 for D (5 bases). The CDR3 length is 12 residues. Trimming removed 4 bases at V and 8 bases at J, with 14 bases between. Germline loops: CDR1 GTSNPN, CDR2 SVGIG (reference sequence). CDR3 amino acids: CAWMGLGDGYTF. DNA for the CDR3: TGTGCCTGGATGGGGCTCGGGGACGGCTACACCTTC.

CDR3 nucleotides: TGTGCCAGCAGCTTAGGGCAGGGGGTCAATGAGCAGTTCTTC. Translation gives CASSLGQGVNEQFF. V and J are TRBV7-9 and TRBJ2-1, with 7 bases that match TRBD1. This CDR3 has 14 residues. Germline CDR1 SEHNR, CDR2 FQNEAQ (reference sequence). The junction had 3 bases not matched to a gene; V was cut back by 1 base and J by 6 bases.

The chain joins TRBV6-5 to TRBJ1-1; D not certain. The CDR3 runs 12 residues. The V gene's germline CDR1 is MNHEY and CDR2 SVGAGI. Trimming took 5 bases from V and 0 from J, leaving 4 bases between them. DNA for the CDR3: TGTGCCAGCAGTCGATTGAACACTGAAGCTTTCTTT. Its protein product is CASSRLNTEAFF.